A selection of T cell receptor beta chains follows, all from one sample in a study of spatial heterogeneity in lung cancer. MiXCR, applied by TCRdb to the 5' RACE reads, yields one record per CDR3 protein. This sample has over 90,000 distinct CDR3 sequences, with approximately 8.2% found just once. The sample in question was PBMCs, obtained at surgery. These receptor sequences come from a male donor with early-stage non-small cell lung cancer. CDR3s include the opening cysteine and the closing phenylalanine or tryptophan. The D gene is left open where the match is weak. Not all rows give a size; the values are once, few, many and, for expanded clones, a class.

abundance | j_gene | v_gene | d_gene | CDR3aa | CDR3nt
few | TRBJ2-7 | TRBV20-1 | TRBD1 | CSARPGTGGAYEQYF | TGCAGTGCTAGGCCCGGGACAGGGGGGGCCTACGAGCAGTACTTC
- | TRBJ2-7 | TRBV3-1 | - | CASSQGPRGSYEQYF | TGTGCCAGCAGCCAAGGTCCCCGGGGCTCCTACGAGCAGTACTTC
- | TRBJ2-1 | TRBV29-1 | - | CSVGRNRIGVNEQFF | TGCAGCGTTGGCCGGAACAGGATTGGGGTGAATGAGCAGTTCTTC
many | TRBJ2-3 | TRBV5-1 | - | CASSLARDTQYF | TGCGCCAGCAGCTTGGCCAGGGATACGCAGTATTTT
few | TRBJ2-1 | TRBV7-3 | - | CASSLQDGHEQFF | TGTGCCAGCAGCCTCCAAGACGGCCATGAGCAGTTCTTC
- | TRBJ2-4 | TRBV19 | - | CASSIGLYAKNIQYF | TGTGCCAGTAGTATTGGGCTATATGCCAAAAACATTCAGTACTTC
- | TRBJ1-3 | TRBV6-5 | TRBD1 | CASRQLRDRGNTIYF | TGTGCCAGCAGGCAGCTCCGGGACAGAGGAAACACCATATATTTT
- | TRBJ2-7 | TRBV5-1 | - | CASGRDISSYEQYF | TGCGCCAGCGGCCGGGACATTAGCTCCTACGAGCAGTACTTC
- | TRBJ2-2 | TRBV20-1 | - | CSAYTPGNTGELFF | TGCAGTGCTTACACACCGGGAAACACCGGGGAGCTGTTTTTT
- | TRBJ2-2 | TRBV28 | - | CASSFQNTGELFF | TGTGCCAGCAGTTTTCAAAACACCGGGGAGCTGTTTTTT
few | TRBJ2-1 | TRBV4-1 | TRBD1 | CASSQEGQSYNEQFF | TGCGCCAGCAGCCAAGAGGGACAGTCCTACAATGAGCAGTTCTTC
- | TRBJ2-1 | TRBV4-3 | TRBD1 | CASSRDRDYNEQFF | TGCGCCAGCTCCAGGGACAGGGACTACAATGAGCAGTTCTTC
many | TRBJ1-1 | TRBV20-1 | TRBD1 | CSARPGQGASTEAFF | TGCAGTGCTAGACCGGGACAGGGGGCGAGCACTGAAGCTTTCTTT
few | TRBJ1-5 | TRBV27 | - | CASSFQGEGQPQHF | TGTGCCAGCAGTTTTCAAGGGGAGGGTCAGCCCCAGCATTTT
few | TRBJ2-5 | TRBV5-1 | - | CASSLGQLQETQYF | TGCGCCAGCAGCTTGGGACAGCTCCAAGAGACCCAGTACTTC
- | TRBJ2-3 | TRBV2 | - | CASSEGRLKEGDTQYF | TGTGCCAGCAGTGAAGGCAGACTAAAGGAGGGGGATACGCAGTATTTT
many | TRBJ2-7 | TRBV19 | - | CASSRRPAERTYEQYF | TGTGCCAGTAGTAGGCGGCCGGCCGAACGCACCTACGAGCAGTACTTC
few | TRBJ2-2 | TRBV15 | - | CATSRDRGGELFF | TGTGCCACCAGCAGAGATAGGGGCGGGGAGCTGTTTTTT
many | TRBJ1-1 | TRBV28 | TRBD1 | CASRSGQGDTEAFF | TGTGCCAGCAGGTCGGGACAGGGAGACACTGAAGCTTTCTTT
- | TRBJ2-7 | TRBV5-1 | TRBD1 | CASSLGDSLYEQYF | TGCGCCAGCAGCTTGGGGGACAGCCTCTACGAGCAGTACTTC
few | TRBJ2-7 | TRBV5-1 | - | CASSLGSRTYEQYF | TGCGCCAGCAGCTTGGGGTCGAGAACCTACGAGCAGTACTTC
few | TRBJ2-5 | TRBV5-4 | TRBD2 | CASTHGGRAETQYF | TGTGCCAGCACTCACGGCGGGAGGGCAGAGACCCAGTACTTC
many | TRBJ2-2 | TRBV20-1 | - | CSARDSGGTGELFF | TGCAGTGCTAGAGATTCCGGAGGCACCGGGGAGCTGTTTTTT
few | TRBJ1-6 | TRBV7-2 | - | CASSLGDTSNSPLHF | TGTGCCAGCAGCTTAGGGGACACTAGTAATTCACCCCTCCACTTT
few | TRBJ2-2 | TRBV4-3 | - | CASSLGSNTGELFF | TGCGCCAGCAGCCTCGGGTCGAACACCGGGGAGCTGTTTTTT
- | TRBJ2-7 | TRBV6-6 | - | CASSYPPGGTSYEQYF | TGTGCCAGCAGTTACCCCCCAGGGGGGACCTCCTACGAGCAGTACTTC
many | TRBJ2-3 | TRBV6-5 | TRBD1 | CASSYSNRGDTQYF | TGTGCCAGCAGTTACTCGAACAGGGGTGATACGCAGTATTTT
many | TRBJ2-7 | TRBV29-1 | TRBD2 | CSIRTSGRDEQYF | TGCAGCATTCGGACTAGCGGGAGAGACGAGCAGTACTTC
many | TRBJ1-2 | TRBV3-1 | - | CASSQMGEVHYGYTF | TGTGCCAGCAGCCAAATGGGGGAGGTCCATTATGGCTACACCTTC
many | TRBJ1-2 | TRBV9 | - | CASSTGPTNYGYTF | TGTGCCAGCTCAACAGGGCCGACTAACTATGGCTACACCTTC
few | TRBJ1-4 | TRBV7-2 | TRBD1 | CASSSRGQGGKLFF | TGTGCCAGCAGCTCCCGGGGACAGGGGGGAAAACTGTTTTTT
- | TRBJ2-7 | TRBV30 | TRBD1 | CAWSSGGSYEQYF | TGTGCCTGGAGCTCAGGGGGCTCCTACGAGCAGTACTTC
few | TRBJ2-2 | TRBV7-3 | TRBD1 | CASSPRTGNTGELFF | TGTGCCAGCAGCCCCCGGACAGGGAACACCGGGGAGCTGTTTTTT
many | TRBJ1-5 | TRBV6-5 | TRBD1 | CASSRGQGANQPQHF | TGTGCCAGCAGCCGAGGACAGGGGGCTAATCAGCCCCAGCATTTT
many | TRBJ1-1 | TRBV13 | TRBD1 | CASSASTGRGNTEAFF | TGTGCCAGCAGCGCCTCGACAGGGCGAGGGAACACTGAAGCTTTCTTT
few | TRBJ2-3 | TRBV4-2 | TRBD2 | CASSQWTSADTQYF | TGTGCCAGCAGCCAATGGACTAGCGCAGATACGCAGTATTTT
many | TRBJ2-6 | TRBV18 | - | CASSGAGANVLTF | TGTGCCAGCTCAGGGGCTGGGGCCAACGTCCTGACTTTC
- | TRBJ2-5 | TRBV3-1 | TRBD1 | CASSQGPTGTGDF | TGTGCCAGCAGCCAAGGGCCAACCGGGACAGGGGACTTC
few | TRBJ1-5 | TRBV6-5 | - | CASSYDRNQPQHF | TGTGCCAGCAGTTACGATCGTAATCAGCCCCAGCATTTT
many | TRBJ2-3 | TRBV15 | - | CATSRDRADTQYF | TGTGCCACCAGCAGAGACAGGGCAGATACGCAGTATTTT
many | TRBJ2-5 | TRBV4-1 | - | CASSQGGQETQYF | TGCGCCAGCAGCCAAGGGGGACAAGAGACCCAGTACTTC
- | TRBJ2-1 | TRBV7-6 | - | CASSLGIRNEQFF | TGTGCCAGCAGCCTCGGAATCCGCAATGAGCAGTTCTTC
few | TRBJ2-7 | TRBV3-1 | - | CASSQAGYEQYF | TGTGCCAGCAGCCAAGCTGGCTACGAGCAGTACTTC
- | TRBJ1-2 | TRBV3-1 | - | CASSQKNYGYTF | TGTGCCAGCAGCCAAAAAAACTATGGCTACACCTTC
- | TRBJ2-7 | TRBV18 | TRBD1 | CASSPGTGLSYEQYF | TGTGCCAGCTCGCCCGGGACAGGGCTTTCCTACGAGCAGTACTTC
- | TRBJ2-7 | TRBV10-1 | TRBD2 | CASPTSGRAYEQYF | TGCGCCAGTCCAACTAGCGGGAGGGCCTACGAGCAGTACTTC
few | TRBJ2-1 | TRBV4-2 | TRBD2 | CASSQDRGLAGYNEQFF | TGTGCCAGCAGCCAAGATAGGGGACTAGCGGGGTACAATGAGCAGTTCTTC
many | TRBJ2-5 | TRBV27 | TRBD1 | CASSLSTGLETQYF | TGTGCCAGCAGTTTATCGACAGGGTTAGAGACCCAGTACTTC
- | TRBJ2-1 | TRBV20-1 | TRBD2 | CSARDRRLAWIYNEQFF | TGCAGTGCTAGAGATCGAAGACTAGCATGGATCTACAATGAGCAGTTCTTC
many | TRBJ1-1 | TRBV7-2 | - | CASSLGANTEAFF | TGTGCCAGCAGCTTAGGGGCGAACACTGAAGCTTTCTTT